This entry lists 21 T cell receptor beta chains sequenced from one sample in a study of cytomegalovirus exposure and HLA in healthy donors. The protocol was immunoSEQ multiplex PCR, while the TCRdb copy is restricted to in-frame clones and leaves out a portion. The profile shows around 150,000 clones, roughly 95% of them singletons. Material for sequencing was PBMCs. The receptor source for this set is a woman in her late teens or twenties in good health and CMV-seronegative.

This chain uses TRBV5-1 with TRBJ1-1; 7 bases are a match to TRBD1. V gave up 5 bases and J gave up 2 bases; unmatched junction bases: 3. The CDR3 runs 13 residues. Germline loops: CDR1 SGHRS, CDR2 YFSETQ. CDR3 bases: TGCGCCAGCAGGGGGACAGTCAACACTGAAGCTTTCTTT. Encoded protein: CASRGTVNTEAFF.

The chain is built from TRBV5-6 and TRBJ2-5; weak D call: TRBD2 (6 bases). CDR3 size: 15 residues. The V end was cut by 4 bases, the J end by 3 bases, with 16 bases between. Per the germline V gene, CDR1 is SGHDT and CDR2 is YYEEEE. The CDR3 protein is CASSLPRGLEETQYF. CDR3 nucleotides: TGTGCCAGCAGCCTACCCCGGGGACTCGAAGAGACCCAGTACTTC. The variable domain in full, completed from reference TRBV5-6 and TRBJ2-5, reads DAGVTQSPTHLIKTRGQQVTLRCSPKSGHDTVSWYQQALGQGPQFIFQYYEEEERQRGNFPDRFSGHQFPNYSSELNVNALLLGDSALYLCASSLPRGLEETQYFGPGTRLLVL.

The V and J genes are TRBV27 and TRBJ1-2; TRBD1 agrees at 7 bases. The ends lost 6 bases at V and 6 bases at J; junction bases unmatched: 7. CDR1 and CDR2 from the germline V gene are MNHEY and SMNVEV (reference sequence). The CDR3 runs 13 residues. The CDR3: CASRLTGAHGYTF. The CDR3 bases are TGTGCCAGCAGGCTCACAGGGGCCCATGGCTACACCTTC.

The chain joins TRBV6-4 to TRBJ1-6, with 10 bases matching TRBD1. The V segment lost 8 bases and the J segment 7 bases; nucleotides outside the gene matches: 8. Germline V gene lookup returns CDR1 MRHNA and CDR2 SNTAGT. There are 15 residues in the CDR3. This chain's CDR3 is CASGRDRGLNSPLHF. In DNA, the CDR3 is TGTGCCAGCGGAAGGGACAGGGGCCTAAATTCACCCCTCCACTTT.

As DNA, the CDR3 is TGTGCCAGCAGTGGAGCGGGGGGGGACACCGGGGAGCTGTTTTTT. Translation: CASSGAGGDTGELFF. This rearrangement joins TRBV9 to TRBJ2-2; 10 nucleotides align to TRBD2. The trim removed 5 bases at V and 3 bases at J, leaving 4 bases unmatched. The germline gives CDR1 SGDLS, CDR2 YYNGEE. The CDR3 contains 15 residues. Supplemented by reference TRBV9 and TRBJ2-2, the full variable domain reads DSGVTQTPKHLITATGQRVTLRCSPRSGDLSVYWYQQSLDQGLQFLIQYYNGEERAKGNILERFSAQQFPDLHSELNLSSLELGDSALYFCASSGAGGDTGELFFGEGSRLTVL.

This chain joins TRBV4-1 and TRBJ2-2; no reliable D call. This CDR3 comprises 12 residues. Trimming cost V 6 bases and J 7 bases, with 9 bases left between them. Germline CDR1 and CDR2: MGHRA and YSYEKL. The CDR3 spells CASSLVNGELFF. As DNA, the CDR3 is TGCGCCAGCAGTTTAGTAAACGGGGAGCTGTTTTTT.

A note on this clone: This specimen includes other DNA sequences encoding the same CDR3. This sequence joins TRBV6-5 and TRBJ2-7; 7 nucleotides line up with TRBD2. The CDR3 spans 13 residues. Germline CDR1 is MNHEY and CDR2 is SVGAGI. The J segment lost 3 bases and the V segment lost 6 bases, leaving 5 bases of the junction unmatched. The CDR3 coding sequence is TGTGCCAGCAGCCCCTCGGGGGGCTACGAGCAGTACTTC. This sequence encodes CASSPSGGYEQYF.

The CDR3, as DNA: TGCGCCAGCAGCCAAGATCCAGGCCTGGGCACTGAAGCTTTCTTT. Protein product: CASSQDPGLGTEAFF. The gene calls are TRBV4-3 and TRBJ1-1, with D uncertain. The CDR3 is made up of 15 amino acids. Germline CDR1 reads LGHNA; CDR2 reads YSLEER. V dropped 0 bases and J dropped 4 bases, with 12 bases sitting between them.

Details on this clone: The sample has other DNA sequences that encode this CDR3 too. Here the CDR3 reads CASSLRTGTGELFF. The DNA for the CDR3 is TGTGCCAGCAGTTTACGTACAGGGACCGGGGAGCTGTTTTTT. This chain connects TRBV27 to TRBJ2-2, with D perhaps matching TRBD1 (6 bases). The length of the CDR3 is 14 residues. Trimming shortened V by 2 bases and J by 5 bases, and 9 bases separated the two germline ends. Germline V gene lookup returns CDR1 MNHEY and CDR2 SMNVEV (reference sequence).

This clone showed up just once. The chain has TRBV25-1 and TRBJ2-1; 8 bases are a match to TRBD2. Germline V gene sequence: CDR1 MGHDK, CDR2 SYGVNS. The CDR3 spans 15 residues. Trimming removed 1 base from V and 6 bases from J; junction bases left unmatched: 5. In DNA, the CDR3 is TGTGCCAGCAGTGAATCGGGGGGGATTGGCAATGAGCAGTTCTTC. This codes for CASSESGGIGNEQFF.

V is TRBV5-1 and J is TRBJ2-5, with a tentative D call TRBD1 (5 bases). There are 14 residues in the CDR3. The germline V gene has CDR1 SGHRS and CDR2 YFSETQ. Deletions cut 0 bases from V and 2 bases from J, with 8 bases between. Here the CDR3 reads CASSLETAQETQYF. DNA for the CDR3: TGCGCCAGCAGCTTGGAGACAGCTCAAGAGACCCAGTACTTC.

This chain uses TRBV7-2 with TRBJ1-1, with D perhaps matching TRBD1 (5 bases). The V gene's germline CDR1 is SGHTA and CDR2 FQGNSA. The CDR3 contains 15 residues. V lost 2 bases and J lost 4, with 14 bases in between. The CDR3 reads CASSLRGTGSTEAFF. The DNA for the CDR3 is TGTGCCAGCAGCTTAAGAGGGACCGGGAGCACTGAAGCTTTCTTT.

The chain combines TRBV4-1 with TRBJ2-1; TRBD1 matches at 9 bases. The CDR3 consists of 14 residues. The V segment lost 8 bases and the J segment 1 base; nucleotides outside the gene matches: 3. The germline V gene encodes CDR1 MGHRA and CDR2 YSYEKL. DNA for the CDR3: TGCGCCAGCGGACAGGGGCAATCCTACAATGAGCAGTTCTTC. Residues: CASGQGQSYNEQFF.

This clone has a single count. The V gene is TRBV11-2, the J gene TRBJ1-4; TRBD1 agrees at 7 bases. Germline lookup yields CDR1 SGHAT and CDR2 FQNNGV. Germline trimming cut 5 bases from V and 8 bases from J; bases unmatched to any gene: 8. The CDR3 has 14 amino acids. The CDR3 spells CASSHRQGSEKLFF. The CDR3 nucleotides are TGTGCCAGCAGCCATCGACAGGGCAGCGAAAAACTGTTTTTT.

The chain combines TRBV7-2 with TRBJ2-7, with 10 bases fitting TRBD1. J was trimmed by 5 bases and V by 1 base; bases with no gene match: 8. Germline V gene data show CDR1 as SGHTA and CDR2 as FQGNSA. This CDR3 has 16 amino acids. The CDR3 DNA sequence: TGTGCCAGCAGCTTAGGGAGCGGGACAGGGGTTCACGAGCAGTACTTC. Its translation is CASSLGSGTGVHEQYF.

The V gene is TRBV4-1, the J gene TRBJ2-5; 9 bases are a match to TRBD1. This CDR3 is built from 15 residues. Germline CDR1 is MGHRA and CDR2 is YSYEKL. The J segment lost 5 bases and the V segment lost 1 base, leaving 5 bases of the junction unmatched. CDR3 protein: CASSQGDRVGETQYF. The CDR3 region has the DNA TGCGCCAGCAGCCAAGGGGACAGGGTTGGGGAGACCCAGTACTTC.

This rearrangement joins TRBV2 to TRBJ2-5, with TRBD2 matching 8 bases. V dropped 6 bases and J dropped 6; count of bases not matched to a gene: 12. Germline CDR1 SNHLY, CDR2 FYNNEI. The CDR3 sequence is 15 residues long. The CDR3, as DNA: TGTGCCAGCAGCAGGACGGAGCGGGGGCTGAAGACCCAGTACTTC. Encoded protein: CASSRTERGLKTQYF.

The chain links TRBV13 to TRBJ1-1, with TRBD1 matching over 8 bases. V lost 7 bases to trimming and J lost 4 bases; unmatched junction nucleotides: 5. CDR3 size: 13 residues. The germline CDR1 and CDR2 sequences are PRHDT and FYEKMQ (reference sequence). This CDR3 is CASIGQGTTEAFF. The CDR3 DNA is TGTGCCAGCATCGGACAGGGTACCACTGAAGCTTTCTTT.

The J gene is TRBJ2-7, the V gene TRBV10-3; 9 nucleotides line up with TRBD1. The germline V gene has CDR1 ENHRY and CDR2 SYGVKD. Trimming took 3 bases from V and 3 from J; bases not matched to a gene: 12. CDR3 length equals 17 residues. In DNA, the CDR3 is TGTGCCATCAGTGAACCCGGGACAGGGCTAGCGGTCTACGAGCAGTACTTC. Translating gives CAISEPGTGLAVYEQYF.

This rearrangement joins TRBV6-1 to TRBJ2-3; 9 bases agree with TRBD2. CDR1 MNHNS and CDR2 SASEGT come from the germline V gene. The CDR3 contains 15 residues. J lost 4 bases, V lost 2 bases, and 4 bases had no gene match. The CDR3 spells CASSESGTSSDTQYF. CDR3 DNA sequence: TGTGCCAGCAGTGAATCCGGGACTAGCTCAGATACGCAGTATTTT.

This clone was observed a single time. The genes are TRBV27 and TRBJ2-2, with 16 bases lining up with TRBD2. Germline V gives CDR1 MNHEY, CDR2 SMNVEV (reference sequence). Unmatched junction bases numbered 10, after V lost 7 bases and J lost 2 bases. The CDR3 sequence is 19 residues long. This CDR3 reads CASNTGLAGGNLNTGELFF. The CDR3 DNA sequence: TGTGCCAGCAATACGGGACTAGCGGGGGGGAACCTAAACACCGGGGAGCTGTTTTTT.